Presented here are 10 T cell receptor beta chains from one specimen sequenced in a study of blood T cell repertoires in COVID-19. Sequencing was performed with immunoSEQ multiplex PCR; in TCRdb, only in-frame clones are kept and a portion is missing. The table records approximately 16,000 clones, 88% of them present only once. Material: peripheral blood. The source of these receptors is a human donor in a cohort sampled during active COVID-19.

The rearrangement links TRBV5-1 to TRBJ1-6; tentative D call: TRBD1 (6 bases). Germline CDR1 and CDR2: SGHRS and YFSETQ. V lost 1 base and J 9 bases, leaving 11 bases between the germline ends. This CDR3 has 14 amino acids. The CDR3 loop reads CASSLTGSGSPLHF. CDR3 in DNA: TGCGCCAGCAGCTTGACAGGGAGCGGTTCACCCCTCCACTTT.

The chain employs TRBV9 and TRBJ2-5; TRBD2 might be the D (6 bases). This CDR3 is built from 13 residues. Trimming removed 3 bases from V and 4 bases from J, with 10 bases in between. Germline V gives CDR1 SGDLS, CDR2 YYNGEE. The CDR3, as DNA: TGTGCCAGCAGCGAGGGACTTCGAGAGACCCAGTACTTC. It is translated as CASSEGLRETQYF.

The chain links TRBV28 to TRBJ2-3, with D maybe TRBD2 (5 bases). Trimming removed 10 bases at V and 8 bases at J, with 28 bases between. Germline V gives CDR1 MDHEN, CDR2 SYDVKM. The length of the CDR3 is 16 residues. The DNA for the CDR3 is TGTGCCATCAGCCCACAACCCGCCGCGGGCGCGATTACGCAGTATTTT. This gives the protein CAISPQPAAGAITQYF.

This clone was seen only a few times. V and J are TRBV2 and TRBJ2-2; a possible D gene is TRBD2 (6 bases). Between the trimmed V and J ends, which lost 6 bases and 3 bases, there was a span of 17 bases. This CDR3 is 16 amino acids long. The germline CDR1 and CDR2 sequences are SNHLY and FYNNEI. For the CDR3, the DNA is TGTGCCAGCAGCGCCGCGGAGGGGCCGCACACCGGGGAGCTGTTTTTT. Amino acid sequence: CASSAAEGPHTGELFF. Full variable domain (rest looked up from reference TRBV2 and TRBJ2-2): EPEVTQTPSHQVTQMGQEVILRCVPISNHLYFYWYRQILGQKVEFLVSFYNNEISEKSEIFDDQFSVERPDGSNFTLKIRSTKLEDSAMYFCASSAAEGPHTGELFFGEGSRLTVL.

The chain couples TRBV5-6 to TRBJ2-7; D is possibly TRBD1 (7 bases). Germline assignment: CDR1 SGHDT and CDR2 YYEEEE. Trimming pared 2 bases from V and 4 bases from J, leaving 13 bases between. The CDR3 has 14 amino acids. CDR3 sequence: CASSLRGTDYEQYF. CDR3 DNA sequence: TGTGCCAGCAGCTTACGGGGGACAGATTACGAGCAGTACTTC.

CDR3 bases: TGTGCCAGCAGCCATCGCCGTGGACAGGGTCGGGATGGCTACACCTTC. Amino acid sequence: CASSHRRGQGRDGYTF. The chain is built from TRBV4-2 and TRBJ1-2; 8 bases line up with TRBD1. The CDR3 covers 16 residues. V lost 3 bases and J lost 6; bases outside the gene matches: 12. The germline V gene encodes CDR1 LGHNA and CDR2 YNFKEQ.

V usage is TRBV7-9 and J usage is TRBJ1-2; the match to TRBD1 covers 11 bases. The germline V gene encodes CDR1 SEHNR and CDR2 FQNEAQ (reference sequence). This CDR3 has 16 residues. After removal of 4 bases from V and 0 bases from J, the junction contained 4 bases not matched to a gene. The CDR3 here is CASSSWTGGPNYGYTF. CDR3 sequence (DNA): TGTGCCAGCAGCTCATGGACAGGGGGCCCTAACTATGGCTACACCTTC.

This chain joins TRBV29-1 and TRBJ1-5; D not certain. The CDR3 contains 12 residues. Germline loops: CDR1 SQVTM, CDR2 ANQGSEA. Deletions cut 5 bases from V and 1 base from J, with 6 bases between. CDR3 nucleotide sequence: TGCAGCGTTTCACAGAGCAATCAGCCCCAGCATTTT. It specifies CSVSQSNQPQHF.

Points on this clone: The same CDR3 also results from other DNA sequences found in this sample. The chain is built from TRBV30 and TRBJ1-3, with 7 bases that match TRBD1. Germline V gene lookup returns CDR1 GTSNPN and CDR2 SVGIG (reference sequence). CDR3 length: 15 residues. Germline trimming cut 3 bases from V and 0 bases from J; bases unmatched to any gene: 5. The CDR3 DNA reads as TGTGCCTGGAGCCGGGACAGTGGCTCTGGAAACACCATATATTTT. It yields the protein CAWSRDSGSGNTIYF.

V and J are TRBV11-3 and TRBJ2-1; 7 bases line up with TRBD1. J lost 2 bases, V lost 5 bases, and 6 bases had no gene match. Germline values: CDR1 SGHNT, CDR2 YENEEA. The CDR3 consists of 15 residues. The DNA of the CDR3 is TGTGCCAGCAGCCAGGGGACAGAAACCTACAATGAGCAGTTCTTC. It codes for CASSQGTETYNEQFF.